Presented here are 28 T cell receptor beta chains from one specimen sequenced in a study of blood T cells in healthy people across ages. Sample-barcoded 5' priming and a J-beta primer mix drove a second PCR of roughly 7 to 11 cycles. TCRdb re-analysed the 5' RACE reads in MiXCR, keeping a single row per CDR3 protein. The sample lists some 860,000 distinct CDR3 sequences; more than 50% were seen once. Sequencing was performed on blood. The receptors shown here come from a man aged 40-49 years in good health.

J is TRBJ1-6 and V is TRBV30, with D possibly TRBD1 on 5 matching bases. Germline V gives CDR1 GTSNPN, CDR2 SVGIG (reference sequence). This CDR3 comprises 15 residues. Trimming removed 2 bases from V and 6 bases from J, with 14 bases in between. CDR3 bases: TGTGCCTGGAGTCCCCGGACACGGAGTAATTCACCCCTCCACTTT. This translates into CAWSPRTRSNSPLHF. The full variable domain, rest sourced from reference TRBV30 and TRBJ1-6, is SQTIHQWPATLVQPVGSPLSLECTVEGTSNPNLYWYRQAAGRGLQLLFYSVGIGQISSEVPQNLSASRPQDRQFILSSKKLLLSDSGFYLCAWSPRTRSNSPLHFGNGTRLTVT.

This clonotype has only a few counts. V usage is TRBV29-1 and J usage is TRBJ1-2; D is ambiguous. V was trimmed by 7 bases and J by 7 bases, leaving 13 bases between them. There are 11 residues in the CDR3. Germline V gene lookup returns CDR1 SQVTM and CDR2 ANQGSEA. CDR3: CSARDRVGYTF. The CDR3 DNA sequence: TGCAGCGCCCGGGATAGGGTTGGCTACACCTTC.

This clonotype was observed a few times. The chain has TRBV4-1 and TRBJ2-4; a weak D match, TRBD2 (6 bases). Near its end, the DNA agrees better with TRBJ2-7, so the J call may be wrong. Germline V lookup: CDR1 MGHRA, CDR2 YSYEKL. This CDR3 spans 14 amino acids. CDR3 loop: CASSQEAWEDEQYF. DNA of the CDR3: TGCGCCAGCAGCCAAGAGGCCTGGGAGGACGAGCAGTACTTC.

This clonotype occurred a few times. The chain couples TRBV29-1 to TRBJ2-1; D perhaps matches TRBD1 (5 bases). The ends were cut back, 1 base at V and 8 bases at J, with 12 bases in the middle. CDR1 is SQVTM, CDR2 ANQGSEA, per germline. The CDR3 extends over 13 amino acids. The chain's CDR3 is CSVEVRGPHEQFF. In nucleotides, the CDR3 is TGCAGCGTTGAAGTAAGGGGCCCCCATGAGCAGTTCTTC.

This chain connects TRBV25-1 to TRBJ2-3; D gene ambiguous. Germline loops: CDR1 MGHDK, CDR2 SYGVNS. The CDR3 has 13 residues. Trimming cost V 1 base and J 5 bases, with 7 bases left between them. The CDR3 nucleotides read TGTGCCAGCAGTGAATTTGCCAGAGATACGCAGTATTTT. Translation gives CASSEFARDTQYF.

V and J are TRBV4-2 and TRBJ2-4, with a possible D match to TRBD2 (6 bases). The last part of the DNA fits TRBJ2-7 better; the J call may be wrong. From germline, CDR1 is LGHNA and CDR2 YNFKEQ. This CDR3 spans 16 amino acids. The CDR3 nucleotides are TGTGCCAGCAGCCAAGACCCCGGGGGAGGAACCTACGAGCAGTACTTC. This translates into CASSQDPGGGTYEQYF.

This clonotype was detected only a few times. The chain combines TRBV4-2 with TRBJ1-2, with 7 bases matching TRBD1. Trimming at V came to 3 bases and at J to 4 bases, leaving 5 bases not matched to a gene. CDR1 and CDR2 (germline): LGHNA, YNFKEQ. This CDR3 has 14 residues. CDR3 sequence reads: CASSQGQLVYGYTF. CDR3 DNA sequence: TGTGCCAGCAGCCAGGGACAGCTAGTCTATGGCTACACCTTC.

The rearrangement joins TRBV24-1 to TRBJ1-2, with D unresolved. The ends were cut back, 3 bases at V and 3 bases at J, with 4 bases in the middle. This CDR3 has 12 residues. The germline V gene has CDR1 KGHDR and CDR2 SFDVKD. The CDR3 region is CATSDVHYGYTF. CDR3 bases: TGTGCCACCAGTGATGTCCACTATGGCTACACCTTC.

The genes are TRBV4-3 and TRBJ2-1; D is possibly TRBD1 (5 bases). CDR1 and CDR2 (germline): LGHNA, YSLEER. The CDR3 totals 15 residues. Trimming shortened V by 1 base and J by 8 bases, and 15 bases separated the two germline ends. The CDR3 reads CASSQGTGNIDEQFF. CDR3 DNA sequence: TGCGCCAGCAGCCAAGGAACAGGCAATATCGATGAGCAGTTCTTC.

This clonotype has a handful of counts. The chain uses TRBV12-5 and TRBJ2-5, with 10 bases fitting TRBD1. Germline trimming cut 7 bases from V and 2 bases from J; bases unmatched to any gene: 7. Germline V lookup: CDR1 LGHNT, CDR2 FRNRAP. This CDR3 spans 15 amino acids. CDR3 sequence reads: CASVLGTGAQETQYF. CDR3 sequence (DNA): TGTGCTAGTGTCCTCGGGACAGGGGCACAAGAGACCCAGTACTTC.

This rearrangement joins TRBV2 to TRBJ2-1; 10 nucleotides align to TRBD2. Germline lookup yields CDR1 SNHLY and CDR2 FYNNEI. The J segment lost 5 bases and the V segment lost 5 bases, leaving 6 bases of the junction unmatched. This CDR3 comprises 15 residues. The CDR3: CASSSAGGLDNEQFF. Written as DNA, the CDR3 is TGTGCCAGCAGTTCAGCGGGGGGGCTGGACAATGAGCAGTTCTTC.

The J gene is TRBJ1-2, the V gene TRBV4-2; D uncertain. Trimming pared 1 base from V and 0 bases from J, leaving 21 bases between. The CDR3 spans 19 residues. CDR1 and CDR2 (germline): LGHNA, YNFKEQ. CDR3 sequence (DNA): TGTGCCAGCAGCCAAGTGACAATCATTATGGCCGTAGCTAACTATGGCTACACCTTC. As protein: CASSQVTIIMAVANYGYTF.

The chain employs TRBV24-1 and TRBJ1-3; the match to TRBD1 covers 8 bases. The junction had 11 bases not matched to a gene; V was cut back by 6 bases and J by 8 bases. Germline V lookup: CDR1 KGHDR, CDR2 SFDVKD. The CDR3 totals 15 residues. The CDR3 reads CATSQTGAAKDTIYF. The CDR3 region has the DNA TGTGCCACCAGTCAGACAGGGGCCGCGAAGGACACCATATATTTT.

The DNA for the CDR3 is TGTGCCAGCAGTCGAAGCGAGCAGTTCTTC. Protein product: CASSRSEQFF. This chain links TRBV2 with TRBJ2-1; no clear D gene. V was cut by 5 bases and J by 10 bases, with 6 bases left in between. This CDR3 is 10 amino acids long. Germline V gene sequence: CDR1 SNHLY, CDR2 FYNNEI.

The genes are TRBV6-1 and TRBJ2-1; 10 nucleotides match TRBD2. The end of the DNA is better explained by TRBJ2-7, so the J call may be wrong. CDR1 and CDR2 from the germline V gene are MNHNS and SASEGT. This CDR3 has 18 residues. Here the CDR3 reads CASSRGLAASSSYNEQYF. CDR3 coding DNA: TGTGCCAGCAGTCGCGGACTAGCGGCATCAAGTTCCTACAATGAGCAGTACTTC.

The chain couples TRBV9 to TRBJ2-7; 9 bases match TRBD2. The CDR3 runs to 18 residues. From germline, CDR1 is SGDLS and CDR2 YYNGEE. V was pared by 0 bases and J by 0 bases, with 10 bases of the junction left unmatched. The CDR3 loop is CASSVGPKSGRISYEQYF. The CDR3 nucleotides read TGTGCCAGCAGCGTAGGACCTAAAAGCGGGAGGATCTCCTACGAGCAGTACTTC.

This chain links TRBV11-2 with TRBJ2-5; either TRBD1 or TRBD2 may supply D (5 bases each). V was cut by 4 bases and J by 4 bases, with 22 bases left in between. Germline V gives CDR1 SGHAT, CDR2 FQNNGV. This CDR3 contains 17 residues. CDR3 DNA sequence: TGTGCCAGCAGCTCACCGGAACTAGGGGTTCGGGCAGAGACCCAGTACTTC. This codes for CASSSPELGVRAETQYF.

The chain uses TRBV7-3 and TRBJ2-1; 11 bases match TRBD1. The J segment lost 8 bases and the V segment lost 4 bases, leaving 7 bases of the junction unmatched. CDR1 and CDR2 (germline): SGHTA, FQGTGA. The CDR3 is 15 residues long. The CDR3 nucleotides read TGTGCCAGCAGCTCCCCGGGACAGGGGGTCGATGAGCAGTTCTTC. This translates into CASSSPGQGVDEQFF.

V usage is TRBV7-6 and J usage is TRBJ2-1; TRBD1 matches 9 bases. V was clipped by 1 base and J by 7 bases; unmatched bases: 14. This CDR3 region has 18 residues. CDR1 and CDR2 (germline): SGHVS, FNYEAQ. CDR3 coding DNA: TGTGCCAGCAGCTTAGGTTTGGTACAGGGGGCCCGAGGAAATGAGCAGTTCTTC. Its protein product is CASSLGLVQGARGNEQFF.

This clonotype appeared once. The chain links TRBV20-1 to TRBJ1-2, with unresolved D. This CDR3 region has 13 residues. Trimming took off 3 bases at V and 2 bases at J, with 10 bases between the two ends. Germline loops: CDR1 DFQATT, CDR2 SNEGSKA (reference sequence). CDR3 DNA: TGCAGTGCTAGCGTCCTAATCAACTATGGCTACACCTTC. Protein: CSASVLINYGYTF.

The rearrangement joins TRBV4-2 to TRBJ2-3; 8 nucleotides match TRBD1. The CDR3 spans 16 residues. Germline CDR1 LGHNA, CDR2 YNFKEQ. V lost 4 bases to trimming and J lost 1 base; unmatched junction nucleotides: 7. The CDR3 region has the DNA TGTGCCAGCAGCCCTCGCAGGGGGCAAGGCACAGATACGCAGTATTTT. It translates to CASSPRRGQGTDTQYF.

The CDR3 DNA reads TGTGCCAGCAGTGTTCGACAGGGGAACACCGGGGAGCTGTTTTTT. It specifies CASSVRQGNTGELFF. V is TRBV2 and J is TRBJ2-2; 7 positions match TRBD1. After removal of 4 bases from V and 1 base from J, the junction contained 3 bases not matched to a gene. The germline V gene encodes CDR1 SNHLY and CDR2 FYNNEI. The CDR3 loop spans 15 amino acids.

This clonotype was counted between two and nine times. The chain couples TRBV11-2 to TRBJ2-1; 12 nucleotides match TRBD2. This CDR3 comprises 15 residues. Trimming removed 4 bases from V and 5 bases from J; junction bases left unmatched: 3. Germline V gives CDR1 SGHAT, CDR2 FQNNGV. CDR3 bases: TGTGCCAGCAGCTCACTAGCGGGGGGCAACAATGAGCAGTTCTTC. This codes for CASSSLAGGNNEQFF. Drawing the rest from reference TRBV11-2 and TRBJ2-1, the complete variable domain is EAGVAQSPRYKIIEKRQSVAFWCNPISGHATLYWYQQILGQGPKLLIQFQNNGVVDDSQLPKDRFSAERLKGVDSTLKIQPAKLEDSAVYLCASSSLAGGNNEQFFGPGTRLTVL.

This clonotype was counted only a few times. The rearrangement links TRBV4-3 to TRBJ2-1; 7 bases map to TRBD1. The length of the CDR3 is 16 residues. J gave up 3 bases and V 4 bases, and 9 bases lay outside the gene matches. Germline V gene sequence: CDR1 LGHNA, CDR2 YSLEER. The CDR3 DNA follows: TGCGCCAGCAGCCTATCCCCGGGACAGAACTACAATGAGCAGTTCTTC. Its translation: CASSLSPGQNYNEQFF.

The chain is built from TRBV28 and TRBJ1-2, with TRBD1 as a possible D gene (6 bases). CDR1 and CDR2 from the germline V gene are MDHEN and SYDVKM. CDR3 length: 13 residues. The ends were cut back, 6 bases at V and 5 bases at J, with 13 bases in the middle. The DNA for the CDR3 is TGTGCCAGCAGAATGACAACAGGGTATGGCTACACCTTC. It yields the protein CASRMTTGYGYTF.

J is TRBJ2-6 and V is TRBV6-2 or TRBV6-3; the match to TRBD2 covers 7 bases. The CDR3 has 18 amino acids. With V trimmed by 8 bases and J by 0 bases, 13 bases remained unmatched. Germline loops: CDR1 MNHEY, CDR2 SVGEGT. The chain's CDR3 is CASLSSGEGASGANVLTF. Here the CDR3 DNA reads TGTGCCAGCCTCTCCTCGGGGGAGGGTGCCTCTGGGGCCAACGTCCTGACTTTC.

This clonotype was picked up a small number of times. This rearrangement joins TRBV29-1 to TRBJ2-7; TRBD1 agrees at 8 bases. The CDR3 is 15 residues long. The J segment lost 2 bases and the V segment lost 6 bases, leaving 12 bases of the junction unmatched. Germline V CDR1 and CDR2: SQVTM, ANQGSEA. CDR3 coding DNA: TGCAGCGTGGGGTTGTTAGGACAGGGCCCCTACGAGCAGTACTTC. Residues: CSVGLLGQGPYEQYF.

V usage is TRBV6-1 and J usage is TRBJ2-7; 9 bases are a match to TRBD1. The last part of the DNA fits TRBJ2-5 better; the J call may be wrong. The CDR3 totals 15 residues. In germline, CDR1 is MNHNS, CDR2 SASEGT. As DNA, the CDR3 is TGTGCCAGCAGTGAAGGGGGACAGGGATATGAGACCCAGTACTTC. Its protein product is CASSEGGQGYETQYF.